The present T cell receptor beta chain was sequenced within a study of blood T cell repertoires in COVID-19. Background on the study: Sites across the United States, Italy and Spain contributed samples from acute and convalescent COVID-19.

V lost 5 bases and J lost 0, with 8 bases in between. From germline, CDR1 is LGHDT and CDR2 YNNKEL (reference sequence). The CDR3 contains 15 residues. All enrollees were about 18 to 100 years old and from 20 to 25 US areas. Categorization into cohorts depended on clinical history that participants reported. Original processing notes: By means of reference gene primer amplification, nucleated cell counts were estimated. Sequencing was performed with immunoSEQ multiplex PCR; in TCRdb, only in-frame clones are kept and a portion is missing. From that table come the V and J calls and clone size; the DNA was used to work out D and trimming. The data show some 270,000 clones, around 84% seen once.

The sample taken for sequencing was PBMCs or T cells enriched from blood (not recorded which). This TCR was sampled from a woman in her fifties or sixties who had been exposed to COVID-19. V gene TRBV3-1 (or the pseudogene TRBV3-2) combines with J gene TRBJ2-6; unclear D gene. CDR3 DNA sequence: TGTGCCAGCAGCGAATACAGCTCTGGGGCCAACGTCCTGACTTTC. Encoded protein: CASSEYSSGANVLTF.